Below, 31 T cell receptor beta chains from the same sample are listed, as sequenced in a study of TIL therapy for anti-PD-1-resistant metastatic lung cancer. This sample's time point: pre-treatment sample, taken before nivolumab and TIL therapy. Most excised metastases sampled were pleural nodules or supraclavicular lymph nodes. The libraries were made with immunoSEQ v3. The repertoire was sequenced with immunoSEQ multiplex PCR; TCRdb's copy has only in-frame clones and lacks some. The table lists 25,000 to 30,000 clones, roughly 63% of them singletons. The material was tumor tissue, obtained at baseline. Receptor source: a woman between 25 and 85 years old with non-small cell lung cancer.

CDR3 protein: CASSLRSGSSVANVLTF. CDR3 nucleotides: TGTGCCAGCAGCTTGCGTAGCGGGTCCTCCGTCGCCAACGTCCTGACTTTC. This sequence joins TRBV5-4 and TRBJ2-6; 7 bases match TRBD2. CDR1 is SGHNT, CDR2 YYREEE, per germline (reference sequence). V lost 1 base to trimming and J lost 7 bases; unmatched junction nucleotides: 11. CDR3 length: 17 residues.

The V call is TRBV5-1, the J call TRBJ2-5; 8 nucleotides match TRBD2. V lost 0 bases and J lost 4; bases outside the gene matches: 8. Looked up from germline, CDR1 is SGHRS and CDR2 is YFSETQ. The CDR3 is 16 amino acids. The CDR3 reads CASSLGLAGQGETQYF. As DNA, the CDR3 is TGCGCCAGCAGCTTGGGCCTAGCGGGTCAGGGAGAGACCCAGTACTTC. Looking up the rest from reference TRBV5-1 and TRBJ2-5 gives the full variable domain: KAGVTQTPRYLIKTRGQQVTLSCSPISGHRSVSWYQQTPGQGLQFLFEYFSETQRNKGNFPGRFSGRQFSNSRSEMNVSTLELGDSALYLCASSLGLAGQGETQYFGPGTRLLVL.

This clone showed up just once. The chain uses TRBV19 and TRBJ1-1; D gene unclear. The CDR3 consists of 13 residues. The V end lost 4 bases, the J end lost 0 bases, and 6 bases lay between the germline ends. Germline V gene data show CDR1 as LNHDA and CDR2 as SQIVND (reference sequence). CDR3: CASSTLLNTEAFF. Here the CDR3 DNA reads TGTGCCAGTAGTACACTCCTGAACACTGAAGCTTTCTTT.

This clone was seen a few times. V usage is TRBV14 and J usage is TRBJ2-1, with 8 bases matching TRBD2. Unmatched junction bases numbered 2, after V lost 1 base and J lost 0 bases. The CDR3 length is 16 residues. From germline, CDR1 is SGHDN and CDR2 FVKESK. Written as DNA, the CDR3 is TGTGCCAGCAGCCAAGCCGGGACTAGCTCCTACAATGAGCAGTTCTTC. Its protein product is CASSQAGTSSYNEQFF.

The chain employs TRBV7-8 and TRBJ2-7; no clear D gene. CDR3 length: 13 residues. V lost 1 base to trimming and J lost 2 bases, with 6 bases between them. CDR1 is SGHVS, CDR2 FQNEAQ, per germline. CDR3 loop: CASSLGGPYEQYF. The CDR3 region has the DNA TGTGCCAGCAGCTTAGGCGGCCCCTACGAGCAGTACTTC.

This clone is medium-sized within its sample. CDR3 nucleotide sequence: TGTGCCAGCAGCTTGTGGTGGGGGACTCCCGACAATGAGCAGTTCTTC. Its translation is CASSLWWGTPDNEQFF. The chain links TRBV7-8 to TRBJ2-1; the D gene is possibly TRBD2 (6 bases). This CDR3 comprises 16 residues. The V end was cut by 3 bases, the J end by 5 bases, with 17 bases between. Germline assignment: CDR1 SGHVS and CDR2 FQNEAQ.

The gene calls are TRBV2 and TRBJ2-1; D is undetermined. V lost 11 bases to trimming and J lost 6 bases, with 20 bases between them. The CDR3 has 14 amino acids. Germline V gives CDR1 SNHLY, CDR2 FYNNEI. CDR3 sequence reads: CASAPGRLGNEQFF. The CDR3 DNA reads as TGTGCCTCGGCTCCTGGGCGGCTTGGCAATGAGCAGTTCTTC.

The V call is TRBV9, the J call TRBJ2-7; 10 bases map to TRBD2. Trimming took 4 bases from V and 0 from J; bases not matched to a gene: 4. Germline V gene data show CDR1 as SGDLS and CDR2 as YYNGEE. CDR3 size: 15 residues. CDR3: CASSFIAGGSYEQYF. CDR3 DNA sequence: TGTGCCAGCAGCTTCATAGCGGGAGGCTCCTACGAGCAGTACTTC.

The chain recombines TRBV27 with TRBJ2-5; the D is unclear. From germline, CDR1 is MNHEY and CDR2 SMNVEV (reference sequence). CDR3 length equals 9 residues. The DNA for the CDR3 is TGTCTATTTGGGGAGACCCAGTACTTC. Translation: CLFGETQYF.

In this sample, this clone turned up a few times. The chain joins TRBV27 to TRBJ2-2; D might be TRBD1 (6 bases). This CDR3 contains 14 residues. Trimming took off 2 bases at V and 13 bases at J, with 17 bases between the two ends. Germline values: CDR1 MNHEY, CDR2 SMNVEV (reference sequence). The DNA for the CDR3 is TGTGCCAGCAGTTTAACGAACAGGGCCCAAGGGCTGTTTTTT. Encoded protein: CASSLTNRAQGLFF.

This chain connects TRBV30 to TRBJ2-2; 9 nucleotides agree with TRBD1. This CDR3 is 15 amino acids long. Germline V gene sequence: CDR1 GTSNPN, CDR2 SVGIG (reference sequence). V trimming: 6 bases; J trimming: 4 bases; junction bases outside the gene matches: 9. The CDR3 DNA is TGTGCCTGTCCTCCGGGACAGGGTGCCACCGGGGAGCTGTTTTTT. It translates to CACPPGQGATGELFF. The whole variable domain, filled in from reference TRBV30 and TRBJ2-2, reads SQTIHQWPATLVQPVGSPLSLECTVEGTSNPNLYWYRQAAGRGLQLLFYSVGIGQISSEVPQNLSASRPQDRQFILSSKKLLLSDSGFYLCACPPGQGATGELFFGEGSRLTVL.

CDR3 sequence reads: CASRGLAESYEQYF. In DNA, the CDR3 is TGTGCCAGCAGAGGACTAGCTGAATCCTACGAGCAGTACTTC. V gene TRBV6-5 combines with J gene TRBJ2-7; the match to TRBD2 covers 8 bases. Germline V gene sequence: CDR1 MNHEY, CDR2 SVGAGI. Losses at the gene ends were 6 bases for V and 1 base for J; bases not matched to a gene: 5. The CDR3 is 14 residues long.

This chain links TRBV6-1 with TRBJ2-7; 10 bases map to TRBD2. Trimming at V came to 8 bases and at J to 3 bases, leaving 7 bases not matched to a gene. The CDR3 contains 14 residues. The germline gives CDR1 MNHNS, CDR2 SASEGT. CDR3 bases: TGTGCCAGCTGGACTAGCGGAGGACTCTACGAGCAGTACTTC. It specifies CASWTSGGLYEQYF.

This chain links TRBV11-2 with TRBJ2-7, with D perhaps matching TRBD1 or TRBD2 (5 bases each). The V and J ends lost 0 bases and 4 bases respectively, with 10 bases between them. Germline CDR1 SGHAT, CDR2 FQNNGV. This CDR3 is built from 14 residues. DNA of the CDR3: TGTGCCAGCAGCTTAGATCGAGGGGCGTACGAGCAGTACTTC. Translated: CASSLDRGAYEQYF.

The V call is TRBV5-4, the J call TRBJ2-2; D is uncertain. From germline, CDR1 is SGHNT and CDR2 YYREEE (reference sequence). The V end lost 6 bases, the J end lost 1 base, and 13 bases lay between the germline ends. The CDR3 length is 15 residues. The CDR3 sequence is CASKKESKNTGELFF. The CDR3 DNA follows: TGTGCCAGCAAGAAGGAGAGTAAGAACACCGGGGAGCTGTTTTTT.

The chain recombines TRBV10-3 with TRBJ1-2; D is possibly TRBD1 (6 bases). This CDR3 is 14 amino acids long. Germline V gives CDR1 ENHRY, CDR2 SYGVKD. Trimming shortened V by 10 bases and J by 8 bases, and 23 bases separated the two germline ends. DNA for the CDR3: TGTGCCACGGCGGGACGGGGCCGGGGGGGCGGCTACACCTTC. It encodes CATAGRGRGGGYTF.

V is TRBV27 and J is TRBJ2-2; perhaps TRBD1 as D (6 bases). Per germline, CDR1 MNHEY and CDR2 SMNVEV (reference sequence). The CDR3 has 15 amino acids. Trimming took off 2 bases at V and 1 base at J, with 8 bases between the two ends. The CDR3 DNA follows: TGTGCCAGCAGTTTACCGGACAGGAACACCGGGGAGCTGTTTTTT. Amino acid sequence: CASSLPDRNTGELFF.

The chain combines TRBV7-9 with TRBJ2-3, with 9 bases lining up with TRBD2. The CDR3 has 15 amino acids. Germline CDR1 and CDR2: SEHNR and FQNEAQ (reference sequence). Unmatched junction bases numbered 7, after V lost 1 base and J lost 8 bases. The CDR3 protein is CASSLEGSGSITQYF. CDR3 DNA: TGTGCCAGCAGCTTAGAGGGTAGCGGGAGCATTACGCAGTATTTT.

The gene calls are TRBV5-6 and TRBJ1-3; 7 bases map to TRBD1. Per the germline V gene, CDR1 is SGHDT and CDR2 is YYEEEE. The CDR3 spans 14 residues. Germline trimming cut 4 bases from V and 5 bases from J; bases unmatched to any gene: 6. DNA for the CDR3: TGTGCCAGCAGCGGTGAGGGACAGCGAAACACCATATATTTT. Residues: CASSGEGQRNTIYF. The full variable domain, rest sourced from reference TRBV5-6 and TRBJ1-3, is DAGVTQSPTHLIKTRGQQVTLRCSPKSGHDTVSWYQQALGQGPQFIFQYYEEEERQRGNFPDRFSGHQFPNYSSELNVNALLLGDSALYLCASSGEGQRNTIYFGEGSWLTVV.

This chain links TRBV18 with TRBJ1-5; the D gene is possibly TRBD1 (5 bases). V shed 1 base and J shed 2 bases, with 9 bases lying between them. Germline assignment: CDR1 KGHSH and CDR2 LQKENI. This CDR3 has 15 amino acids. The CDR3 bases are TGTGCCAGCTCACCACTCGGGGCAGGCAATCAGCCCCAGCATTTT. This codes for CASSPLGAGNQPQHF.

This rearrangement joins TRBV5-6 to TRBJ2-3; 7 bases line up with TRBD2. Germline trimming cut 3 bases from V and 2 bases from J; bases unmatched to any gene: 6. The germline V gene encodes CDR1 SGHDT and CDR2 YYEEEE. The CDR3 is made up of 15 amino acids. DNA of the CDR3: TGTGCCAGCAGCTCACGTCTAGCGGCCACAGATACGCAGTATTTT. Its protein is CASSSRLAATDTQYF.

The rearrangement links TRBV6-6 to TRBJ1-4; D may be TRBD1 (5 bases). In germline, CDR1 is MNHNY, CDR2 SVGAGI (reference sequence). This CDR3 comprises 14 residues. V lost 7 bases and J lost 7, with 16 bases in between. CDR3 amino acids: CASTYGGWGEKLFF. The CDR3 bases are TGTGCCAGCACCTATGGGGGGTGGGGTGAAAAACTGTTTTTT.

This clone showed up just a few times. This chain connects TRBV27 to TRBJ1-2, with a possible D match to TRBD1 (6 bases). Germline CDR1 reads MNHEY; CDR2 reads SMNVEV (reference sequence). Trimming cost V 2 bases and J 4 bases, with 8 bases left between them. This CDR3 contains 13 residues. In nucleotides, the CDR3 is TGTGCCAGCAGTTTACAGGGGCGCTATGGCTACACCTTC. Its translation is CASSLQGRYGYTF.

The chain recombines TRBV19 with TRBJ1-2, with D perhaps matching TRBD1 (5 bases). The CDR3 totals 13 residues. The germline CDR1 and CDR2 sequences are LNHDA and SQIVND (reference sequence). Trimming stripped 6 bases from V and 7 bases from J, with 15 bases between. Written as DNA, the CDR3 is TGTGCCAGTAGCAGGGCCTTGGGACTTGGCTACACCTTC. Its protein product is CASSRALGLGYTF.

V and J are TRBV7-8 and TRBJ2-7; D is tentatively TRBD1 or TRBD2 (7 bases each). The length of the CDR3 is 13 residues. The V end was cut by 5 bases, the J end by 4 bases, with 12 bases between. CDR1 is SGHVS, CDR2 FQNEAQ, per germline. The CDR3 protein is CASSPQGGYEQYF. The CDR3 DNA sequence: TGTGCCAGCAGCCCTCAGGGGGGGTACGAGCAGTACTTC. Using reference TRBV7-8 and TRBJ2-7 for the parts outside the CDR3, the full variable domain is GAGVSQSPRYKVAKRGQDVALRCDPISGHVSLFWYQQALGQGPEFLTYFQNEAQLDKSGLPSDRFFAERPEGSVSTLKIQRTQQEDSAVYLCASSPQGGYEQYFGPGTRLTVT.

The chain joins TRBV2 to TRBJ1-3, with 7 bases fitting TRBD1. This CDR3 comprises 14 residues. Trimming took 6 bases from V and 7 from J; bases not matched to a gene: 9. CDR1 is SNHLY and CDR2 is FYNNEI in the germline V gene. The CDR3 loop is CASRFDRDENTIYF. DNA for the CDR3: TGTGCCAGCAGATTCGACAGGGATGAGAACACCATATATTTT. Combining the CDR3 with reference TRBV2 and TRBJ1-3 gives the whole variable domain EPEVTQTPSHQVTQMGQEVILRCVPISNHLYFYWYRQILGQKVEFLVSFYNNEISEKSEIFDDQFSVERPDGSNFTLKIRSTKLEDSAMYFCASRFDRDENTIYFGEGSWLTVV.

This clone was detected only a few times. This chain connects TRBV7-9 to TRBJ2-7; D unresolved. The CDR3 totals 14 residues. The V and J ends lost 5 bases and 6 bases respectively, with 17 bases between them. Germline CDR1 reads SEHNR; CDR2 reads FQNEAQ (reference sequence). The CDR3 sequence is CASSPRLGKGEQYF. The CDR3 DNA is TGTGCCAGCAGCCCCCGACTGGGGAAGGGCGAGCAGTACTTC.

The rearrangement uses TRBV5-6 and TRBJ2-1, with TRBD2 matching over 13 bases. V dropped 5 bases and J dropped 9; count of bases not matched to a gene: 8. CDR1 is SGHDT and CDR2 is YYEEEE in the germline V gene. The CDR3 extends over 15 amino acids. The CDR3, as DNA: TGTGCCAGCAGTGGGGCAACTAGCGGGAGGGCTGAGCAGTTCTTC. Its protein product is CASSGATSGRAEQFF.

This chain connects TRBV30 to TRBJ1-5, with a possible D match to TRBD1 (5 bases). Trimming took 0 bases from V and 0 from J, leaving 18 bases between them. CDR3 size: 18 residues. CDR1 is GTSNPN, CDR2 SVGIG, per germline (reference sequence). The CDR3 reads CAWSVTGRQLYSNQPQHF. CDR3 nucleotides: TGTGCCTGGAGTGTAACAGGCCGACAGCTCTATAGCAATCAGCCCCAGCATTTT.

The gene calls are TRBV7-9 and TRBJ1-2; unclear D gene. V was shortened by 2 bases and J by 8 bases, with 9 bases between the two germline ends. Germline V lookup: CDR1 SEHNR, CDR2 FQNEAQ (reference sequence). This CDR3 is 12 amino acids long. The CDR3 nucleotides read TGTGCCAGCAGCTTATTTATAGGGGGCTACACCTTC. Its protein is CASSLFIGGYTF.

The V call is TRBV2, the J call TRBJ1-4; TRBD1 matches 7 bases. The V and J ends lost 7 bases and 8 bases, in that order; junction bases with no gene match: 13. CDR3 length equals 15 residues. Germline V gene lookup returns CDR1 SNHLY and CDR2 FYNNEI. CDR3 amino acids: CASTSRQGGAEKLFF. The CDR3 region has the DNA TGTGCCAGCACCTCACGGCAGGGGGGCGCGGAAAAACTGTTTTTT.